This section outlines one T cell receptor beta chain sequence together with its context. The antigen remains undetermined. Individual cDNA molecules each received unique molecular identifiers attached to them. MiXCR, run by TCRdb on the 5' RACE reads, gives a single entry per CDR3 protein. Of around 37,000 distinct CDR3 sequences in the sample, 8% to 9.5% were seen once. The data derive from a study of early T cells in non-severe SARS-CoV-2 infection. The wider study: Sequenced material consisted of bulk RNA (from unsorted whole blood), and chains were unpaired. Findings of the study overall: VDJdb matching, biased toward anti-spike CD8 responses, missed private and CD4 specificities.

The CDR3 is 14 amino acids. In germline, CDR1 is MNHEY, CDR2 SMNVEV (reference sequence). Trimming took 6 bases from V and 8 from J; bases not matched to a gene: 8. The sequenced sample consisted of whole blood. The receptor's source is an adult who was a healthcare worker with PCR-confirmed SARS-CoV-2 infection or an uninfected control (not recorded which). V gene TRBV27 combines with J gene TRBJ1-4; 8 bases fit TRBD1. The CDR3 nucleotides are TGTGCCAGCAGCCCGACAGGGGTTAAGGAAAAACTGTTTTTT. It encodes CASSPTGVKEKLFF.